Given below is one T cell receptor beta chain in context. Different DNA sequences within this sample yield the same CDR3. Assay: immunoSEQ multiplex PCR; the TCRdb copy retains only in-frame clones and omits some. Of some 680,000 clones in the sample, more than 70% were seen once. These data come from a study of shared clonotypes between healthy human individuals. The CDR3 covers 14 residues. Germline V gene lookup returns CDR1 KGHSH and CDR2 LQKENI. Trimming stripped 2 bases from V and 5 bases from J, with 13 bases between. This clonotype originated in a woman in her 30s in good health. Input material: memory CD4+ T cells sorted from blood. Subset described: CD45RA-negative fraction. V usage is TRBV18 and J usage is TRBJ2-7, with a possible D match to TRBD1 (5 bases). CDR3: CASSPKTGEDEQYF. The DNA for the CDR3 is TGTGCCAGCTCACCAAAAACAGGAGAAGACGAGCAGTACTTC.